This T cell receptor beta chain appears in the sequencing data of a study of shared clonotypes between healthy human individuals (dated by TCRdb to 2018 to 2021). For the study in its entirety: Three men and a couple of women, aged 18 to 49 years, made up the cohort. Per donor, three plates each were used for CD4 naive and CD4 memory, two for CD8 naive, and one for CD8 memory. To increase sequencing depth and limit assay-specific biases, different laboratories used diverse techniques to prepare libraries and sequence TCR repertoires. Per donor, leukapheresis produced somewhere between about 0.8 and 9 billion PBMCs. Blood TCR repertoires of a handful of healthy adults were deeply sequenced to estimate repertoire size and the extent of clonotype sharing between individuals.

As concerns this clone: Its antigen specificity is not known. There are no base qualities to consult, and no much larger clone falls within one base.

Healthy HIV-negative adults with no recently reported acute infections or vaccinations were included as donors. Only Caucasian adults living in Nashville, Tennessee, USA were represented among the donors. CD4+ T cells were enriched by magnetic negative selection; naive cells were then positively selected on CD45RA, and the negative fraction formed the memory subset. Blood was obtained by leukapheresis, after which PBMCs were separated by Ficoll-Histopaque density gradient centrifugation and cryopreserved in liquid nitrogen vapor phase. Purity and quantity of every magnetically sorted T cell population were checked by analytical flow cytometry. Genomic DNA was isolated from each sorted fraction and quantified by UV absorbance on a Nanodrop 2000c. Sequences KGHSH (CDR1) and LQKENI (CDR2) are obtained from the germline V gene. The CDR3, cysteine through phenylalanine, is 20 amino acids long. The retained sequence is limited to the CDR3, 60 bases, with the frame set at the first base. Trimming removed 1 base from V and 5 bases from J; the gene matches leave 20 bases unexplained.

Using the deep immunoSEQ assay, multiplex PCR amplified TCR CDR3 regions from genomic DNA. Extracted genomic DNA from each cell subset was distributed evenly across all wells of several immunoSEQ 96-well plates, and each plate was treated as a replicate. For sorted subsets, approximately 210 ng of genomic DNA, equivalent to some 30,000 T cell genomes, went into each replicate PCR. Purified libraries were measured with a Qubit 3.0 fluorometer, size-checked on a Bioanalyzer 2100, and measured again with the KAPA Library Quantification kit. A separate single-read 150-cycle Illumina NextSeq 550 flow cell was used to sequence each immunoSEQ 96-well plate. The authors' analysis ran thus. Because the immunoSEQ output included only junctional sequences and no quality scores, the filtering could not be the same as the filtering used for full-length reads. To assign V/J genes and CDR3, sequences were annotated against IMGT germline references using PyIR, a Python wrapper for IgBLAST v1.9. Any read was removed if the V/J assignment was weak (E-value above 1e-6), the CDR3 was missing, or the read contained stop codons, out-of-frame junctions, or ambiguous translated residues. A V3J clonotype was defined by an identical inferred V gene, J gene, and CDR3 amino acid sequence. Percentage overlap between repertoires was calculated by dividing the number of shared unique clonotypes by the size of the smaller repertoire. Repertoire richness was assessed with RTK rarefaction, the Chao1 estimator, and Recon v2.1 estimates of unobserved clonotypes. For all TCRbeta clonotypes obtained by the gDNA method from a few donors, generation probabilities were computed with OLGA. In its TCRdb copy, this immuneACCESS table keeps in-frame sequences only and misses some clones. Where compared with another copy, unresolved V genes explain less than half of these, and the others have no known cause. V and J calls and clone size follow that table, whereas D and trimming were derived from the DNA. The sample data list about 1.5 million clones, and 98% of these were observed just once. Together, the top ten hold about 0.42% of the sample.

General study outcomes and caveats: Sharing across a handful of donors was observed for approximately 4.6% of naive CD4, 3% to 3.5% of naive CD8, 2.3% of memory CD4, and less than 0.45% of memory CD8 clonotypes. Based on pairwise subsampling, the degree of clonotype sharing among donors was expected to be affected by sequencing depth. Rarefaction of sorted-subset datasets indicated incomplete sequencing despite the large sequencing depth. Compared with non-shared clonotypes, the clonotypes found in all four sorted-subset donors had higher generation probabilities. The genetic and exposure-history diversity represented was limited by the small number of donors. Only blood was sampled, and tissue TCR repertoires likely differ from those in blood. Larger estimated clonotype richness was generally found for naive subsets than for memory subsets.

This clonotype was obtained from a man under 40 in good health. Sequenced input: naive CD4+ T cells sorted from blood. Explained via the paper, the cell subset or site label denotes: CD45RA+ positively selected. The chain links TRBV18 with TRBJ2-5; TRBD2 agrees with 9 junctional bases. The DNA is as follows: TGTGCCAGCTCACCACTCCCCTCCGCGGGAGGGTCCTTGAGGGAGGAGACCCAGTACTTC. Its product reads: CASSPLPSAGGSLREETQYF.